This T cell receptor (beta chain) was captured in a study of shared clonotypes between healthy human individuals. Every subset had its genomic DNA shared out evenly among several immunoSEQ plates. Repertoires were generated with immunoSEQ multiplex PCR, while TCRdb's copy carries only in-frame clones and drops some. The table shows 2 million to 2.5 million clones, with 85% to 95% occurring only once. Trimming left V 5 bases short and J 1 base short, with 14 bases between. The CDR3 length is 15 residues. The V gene's germline CDR1 is SGHAT and CDR2 FQNNGV. In the case of this clone: Its antigen is undetermined.

General observations from the study: For sorted subsets, rarefaction showed incomplete sequencing despite large depth.

The specimen sequenced was naive CD4+ T cells from PBMCs. Described subset: CD45RA+ positively selected. The sequence came from a man between 18 and 35 years old in good health. Some clones in this sample may be carry-over from other donors' samples. The rearrangement links TRBV11-2 to TRBJ1-1; D may be TRBD1 (6 bases). This CDR3 is CASSDNRGGNTEAFF. For the CDR3, the DNA is TGTGCCAGCAGCGACAATCGAGGGGGGAACACTGAAGCTTTCTTT.